These T cell receptor beta chains were read from a single sample in a study of T cell repertoires in cytomegalovirus infection. TCRdb called the reads again in MiXCR, with one record for every CDR3 protein. The sample contains 350,000 to 550,000 distinct CDR3 sequences, roughly 30% of which appear only once. Sequencing used PBMCs. The source of these receptors is a human donor in good health (CMV status not recorded). Some clones in this sample may be carry-over from other donors' samples. Each CDR3 is given with its conserved first and last residue. D genes are given only for firm matches. The listing skips clone size in some rows; elsewhere it reads once, few, many or a size class.

d_gene: -
abundance: few
v_gene: TRBV20-1
j_gene: TRBJ1-1
CDR3nt: TGCAGTGCTAGAGATATACTGAACACTGAAGCTTTCTTT
CDR3aa: CSARDILNTEAFF

d_gene: TRBD1
abundance: many
v_gene: TRBV12-3/TRBV12-4
j_gene: TRBJ2-5
CDR3nt: TGTGCCAGCAGTACCACAGGGGATGGGGAGACCCAGTACTTC
CDR3aa: CASSTTGDGETQYF

d_gene: -
abundance: few
v_gene: TRBV3-1
j_gene: TRBJ2-5
CDR3nt: TGTGCCAGCAGCCATGGCTTGGGTGGGGGAGAGACCCAGTACTTC
CDR3aa: CASSHGLGGGETQYF

d_gene: TRBD1
abundance: -
v_gene: TRBV4-1
j_gene: TRBJ2-1
CDR3nt: TGCGCCAGCAGCCAACGTACCGGGACAGGGACCAATGAGCAGTTCTTC
CDR3aa: CASSQRTGTGTNEQFF

d_gene: TRBD1
abundance: -
v_gene: TRBV7-9
j_gene: TRBJ1-4
CDR3nt: TGTGCCAGCAGCTTAGGTGGGACAGGCACAACTAATGAAAAACTGTTTTTT
CDR3aa: CASSLGGTGTTNEKLFF

d_gene: -
abundance: -
v_gene: TRBV20-1
j_gene: TRBJ2-5
CDR3nt: TGCAGTGCTCCTCCTGGGGGAGGGGGCTACCAAGAGACCCAGTACTTC
CDR3aa: CSAPPGGGGYQETQYF

d_gene: -
abundance: -
v_gene: TRBV20-1
j_gene: TRBJ1-5
CDR3nt: TGCAGTGCTAGAGACCCTCTCAGCAATCAGCCCCAGCATTTT
CDR3aa: CSARDPLSNQPQHF

d_gene: -
abundance: few
v_gene: TRBV27
j_gene: TRBJ1-3
CDR3nt: TGTGCCAGCAGTTTATACGAGGAACGGACATCTGGAAACACCATATATTTT
CDR3aa: CASSLYEERTSGNTIYF

d_gene: -
abundance: -
v_gene: TRBV6-2/TRBV6-3
j_gene: TRBJ2-7
CDR3nt: TGTGCCAGCAGCCAGGGACCGGGCGAGCAGTACTTC
CDR3aa: CASSQGPGEQYF

d_gene: -
abundance: many
v_gene: TRBV7-2
j_gene: TRBJ2-5
CDR3nt: TGTGCCAGCAGCTTAGAGGGGACATCCCAAGAGACCCAGTACTTC
CDR3aa: CASSLEGTSQETQYF

d_gene: -
abundance: -
v_gene: TRBV6-2/TRBV6-3
j_gene: TRBJ2-5
CDR3nt: TGTGCCAGCAGTTACGACTTCGAGACCCAGTACTTC
CDR3aa: CASSYDFETQYF

d_gene: -
abundance: -
v_gene: TRBV6-2/TRBV6-3
j_gene: TRBJ2-2
CDR3nt: TGTGCCAGCAGCCGGTATTCCGGGACGGTGCCCGGGGAGCTGTTTTTT
CDR3aa: CASSRYSGTVPGELFF

d_gene: TRBD1
abundance: -
v_gene: TRBV19
j_gene: TRBJ1-1
CDR3nt: TGTGCCAGTACCCACTGGGGACAGCCCTACACTGAAGCTTTCTTT
CDR3aa: CASTHWGQPYTEAFF

d_gene: -
abundance: many
v_gene: TRBV12-3/TRBV12-4
j_gene: TRBJ1-1
CDR3nt: TGTGCCAGCAGTCGCATTCAGGGGTTCACTGAAGCTTTCTTT
CDR3aa: CASSRIQGFTEAFF

d_gene: TRBD2
abundance: -
v_gene: TRBV18
j_gene: TRBJ2-3
CDR3nt: TGTGCCAGCTCACCTCAACTAGCGGGAGCTAGCACAGATACGCAGTATTTT
CDR3aa: CASSPQLAGASTDTQYF

d_gene: -
abundance: -
v_gene: TRBV6-8
j_gene: TRBJ2-1
CDR3nt: TGTGCCAGCAGCGGTCAGTCCTACAATGAGCAGTTCTTC
CDR3aa: CASSGQSYNEQFF

d_gene: -
abundance: -
v_gene: TRBV4-1
j_gene: TRBJ2-2
CDR3nt: TGCGCCAGCAGCCAACCGTTCCTGACAGACCGAGCGAACACCGGGGAGCTGTTTTTT
CDR3aa: CASSQPFLTDRANTGELFF

d_gene: TRBD1
abundance: many
v_gene: TRBV7-2
j_gene: TRBJ2-3
CDR3nt: TGTGCCAGCAGCTTTGAATTTCGGTCGGGACAGGTGGATACGCAGTATTTT
CDR3aa: CASSFEFRSGQVDTQYF

d_gene: -
abundance: few
v_gene: TRBV2
j_gene: TRBJ2-5
CDR3nt: TGTGCCAGCAGTGAGATCGGGGATGGGGAGACCCAGTACTTC
CDR3aa: CASSEIGDGETQYF

d_gene: -
abundance: few
v_gene: TRBV12-3/TRBV12-4
j_gene: TRBJ1-1
CDR3nt: TGTGCCAGCAGCGTCGAAGGGCGGCCGTACACTGAAGCTTTCTTT
CDR3aa: CASSVEGRPYTEAFF

d_gene: -
abundance: -
v_gene: TRBV24-1
j_gene: TRBJ1-5
CDR3nt: TGTGCCACCAGTGACCCAGGGTCACATCAGCCCCAGCATTTT
CDR3aa: CATSDPGSHQPQHF

d_gene: TRBD1
abundance: many
v_gene: TRBV7-2
j_gene: TRBJ1-1
CDR3nt: TGTGCCAGCAGCTTAGTCTACAGGGACAGGACTGAAGCTTTCTTT
CDR3aa: CASSLVYRDRTEAFF

d_gene: -
abundance: -
v_gene: TRBV7-6
j_gene: TRBJ2-1
CDR3nt: TGTGCCAGCAGCTTATGGTTCCCCGGGGGACCAGGGGGATACAATGAGCAGTTCTTC
CDR3aa: CASSLWFPGGPGGYNEQFF

d_gene: TRBD1
abundance: -
v_gene: TRBV20-1
j_gene: TRBJ1-4
CDR3nt: TGCAGTGCCACGCCCCGACAGGGTAGAGGCGAAAAACTGTTTTTT
CDR3aa: CSATPRQGRGEKLFF

d_gene: -
abundance: -
v_gene: TRBV5-1
j_gene: TRBJ1-1
CDR3nt: TGCGCCAGCAGCCCTTGGGGGGGCGGGAACACTGAAGCTTTCTTT
CDR3aa: CASSPWGGGNTEAFF

d_gene: TRBD2
abundance: -
v_gene: TRBV12-3/TRBV12-4
j_gene: TRBJ2-7
CDR3nt: TGTGCCAGCAGGTTCACGGGGGGTTACGAGCAGTACTTC
CDR3aa: CASRFTGGYEQYF

d_gene: -
abundance: -
v_gene: TRBV4-2
j_gene: TRBJ1-1
CDR3nt: TGTGCCAGCAGCCAAGGGGGGCAAAGTGAAGCTTTCTTT
CDR3aa: CASSQGGQSEAFF

d_gene: TRBD1
abundance: many
v_gene: TRBV7-2
j_gene: TRBJ1-1
CDR3nt: TGTGCCAGCAGCTCGACAGGGCTGGCTGAAGCTTTCTTT
CDR3aa: CASSSTGLAEAFF

d_gene: -
abundance: few
v_gene: TRBV5-1
j_gene: TRBJ2-1
CDR3nt: TGCGCCAGCAGCCCCCCGGGTCGCGGGGCTGGCAATGAGCAGTTCTTC
CDR3aa: CASSPPGRGAGNEQFF

d_gene: TRBD1
abundance: few
v_gene: TRBV6-1
j_gene: TRBJ2-7
CDR3nt: TGTGCCAGCAGTTGGGGACAGGGGGCTGGTGAGCAGTACTTC
CDR3aa: CASSWGQGAGEQYF

d_gene: TRBD2
abundance: -
v_gene: TRBV6-6
j_gene: TRBJ2-1
CDR3nt: TGTGCCAGCAGTTACCCCTGGGCGGGGGGGCGTAGGGATGAGCAGTTCTTC
CDR3aa: CASSYPWAGGRRDEQFF

d_gene: TRBD2
abundance: few
v_gene: TRBV5-1
j_gene: TRBJ2-3
CDR3nt: TGCGCCAGCGGGCTAGCGGGGGGTGTGACAGATACGCAGTATTTT
CDR3aa: CASGLAGGVTDTQYF

d_gene: -
abundance: -
v_gene: TRBV19
j_gene: TRBJ2-7
CDR3nt: TGTGCCAGTAGCTCTCAAGGGAGCTCCTACGAGCAGTACTTC
CDR3aa: CASSSQGSSYEQYF

d_gene: TRBD1
abundance: -
v_gene: TRBV7-3
j_gene: TRBJ2-3
CDR3nt: TGTGCCGGCCGGGACAGGGACACAGATACGCAGTATTTT
CDR3aa: CAGRDRDTDTQYF

d_gene: TRBD2
abundance: once
v_gene: TRBV29-1
j_gene: TRBJ2-1
CDR3nt: TGCAGCGCCCGCATGGGGGATAGCGGGGGCCAGTTCTTC
CDR3aa: CSARMGDSGGQFF

d_gene: -
abundance: few
v_gene: TRBV2
j_gene: TRBJ2-3
CDR3nt: TGTGCCAGTATAGCTAGCACAGATACGCAGTATTTT
CDR3aa: CASIASTDTQYF

d_gene: TRBD1
abundance: -
v_gene: TRBV6-2/TRBV6-3
j_gene: TRBJ2-1
CDR3nt: TGTGCCTCACACCGGGGGACAGGGTATAATGAGCAGTTCTTC
CDR3aa: CASHRGTGYNEQFF

d_gene: -
abundance: few
v_gene: TRBV12-3/TRBV12-4
j_gene: TRBJ2-3
CDR3nt: TGTGCCAGCAGTTCTGGGCCACGGAGAGATACGCAGTATTTT
CDR3aa: CASSSGPRRDTQYF

d_gene: -
abundance: -
v_gene: TRBV9
j_gene: TRBJ1-1
CDR3nt: TGTGCCAGCACCCTCTCGGCAGCGAACGGTGAAGCTTTCTTT
CDR3aa: CASTLSAANGEAFF

d_gene: -
abundance: -
v_gene: TRBV5-1
j_gene: TRBJ2-1
CDR3nt: TGCGCCAGCAGCTTGGTTGGGGCAAGTGAGCAGTTCTTC
CDR3aa: CASSLVGASEQFF

d_gene: -
abundance: -
v_gene: TRBV25-1
j_gene: TRBJ1-1
CDR3nt: TGTGCCAGCAATGAAGGGGAAATGGATGAAGCTTTCTTT
CDR3aa: CASNEGEMDEAFF